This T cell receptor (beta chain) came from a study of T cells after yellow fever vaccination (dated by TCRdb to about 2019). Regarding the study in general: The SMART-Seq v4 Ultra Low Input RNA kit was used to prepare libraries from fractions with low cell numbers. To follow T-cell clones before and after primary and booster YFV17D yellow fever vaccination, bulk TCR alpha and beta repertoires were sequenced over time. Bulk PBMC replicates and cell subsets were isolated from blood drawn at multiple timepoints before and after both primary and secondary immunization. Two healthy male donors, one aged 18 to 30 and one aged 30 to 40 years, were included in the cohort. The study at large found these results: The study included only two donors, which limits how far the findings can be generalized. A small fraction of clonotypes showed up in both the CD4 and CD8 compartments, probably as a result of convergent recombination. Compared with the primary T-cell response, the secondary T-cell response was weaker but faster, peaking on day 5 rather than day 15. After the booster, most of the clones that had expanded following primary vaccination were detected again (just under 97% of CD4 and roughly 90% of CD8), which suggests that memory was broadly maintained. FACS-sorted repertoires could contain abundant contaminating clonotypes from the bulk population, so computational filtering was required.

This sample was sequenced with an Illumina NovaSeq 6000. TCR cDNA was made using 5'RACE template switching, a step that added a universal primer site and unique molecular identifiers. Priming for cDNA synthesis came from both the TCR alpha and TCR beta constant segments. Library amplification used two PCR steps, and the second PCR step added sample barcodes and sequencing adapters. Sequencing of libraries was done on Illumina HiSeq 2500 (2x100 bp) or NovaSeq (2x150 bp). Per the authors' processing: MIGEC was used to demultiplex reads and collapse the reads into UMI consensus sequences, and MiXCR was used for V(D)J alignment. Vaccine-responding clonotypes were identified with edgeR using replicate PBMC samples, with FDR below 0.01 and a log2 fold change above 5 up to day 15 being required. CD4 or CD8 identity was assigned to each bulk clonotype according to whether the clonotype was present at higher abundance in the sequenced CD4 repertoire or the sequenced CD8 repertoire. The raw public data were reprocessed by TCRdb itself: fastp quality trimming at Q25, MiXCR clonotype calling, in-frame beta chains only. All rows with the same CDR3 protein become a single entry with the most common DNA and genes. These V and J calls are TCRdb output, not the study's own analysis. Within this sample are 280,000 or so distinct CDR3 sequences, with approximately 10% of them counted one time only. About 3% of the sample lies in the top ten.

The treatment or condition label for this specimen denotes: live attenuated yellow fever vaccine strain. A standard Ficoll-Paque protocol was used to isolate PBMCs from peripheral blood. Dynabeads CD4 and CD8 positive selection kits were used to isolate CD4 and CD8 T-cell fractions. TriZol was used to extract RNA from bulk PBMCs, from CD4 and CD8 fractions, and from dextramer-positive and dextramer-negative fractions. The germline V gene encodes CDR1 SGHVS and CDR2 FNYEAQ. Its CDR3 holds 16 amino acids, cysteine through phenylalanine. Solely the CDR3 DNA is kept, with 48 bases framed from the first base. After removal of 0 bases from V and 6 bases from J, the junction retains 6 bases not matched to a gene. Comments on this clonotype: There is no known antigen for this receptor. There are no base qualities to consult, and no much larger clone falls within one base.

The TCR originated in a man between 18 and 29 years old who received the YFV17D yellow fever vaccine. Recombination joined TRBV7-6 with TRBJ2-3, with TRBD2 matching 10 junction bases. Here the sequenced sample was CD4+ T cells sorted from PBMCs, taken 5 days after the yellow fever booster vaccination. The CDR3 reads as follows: CASSLAAGGLRDTQYF. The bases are TGTGCCAGCAGCTTAGCAGCGGGGGGGCTCAGGGATACGCAGTATTTT.